This record concerns one TCR beta chain sequence. Antigen: not known. The record originates from a study of siplizumab effects on memory and regulatory T cells. Regarding the study as a whole: Siplizumab conditions gave an average of around 64% Treg-derived mappable alloreactive CD4+ clones, versus 26.9% for controls. Memory cells seemed less diverse than naive T cells, which seemed major alloresponse contributors. Proliferating Tregs taken from siplizumab cultures were not shown to have a confirmed suppressive function.

Around 9.1 x 10^4 TCR templates per sample were sequenced. Here immunoSEQ multiplex PCR was the method, and the copy in TCRdb shows in-frame clones only, minus some. The repertoire consists of approximately 100,000 clones, with 94% occurring once and the leading ten covering about 0.6%. V lost 4 bases to trimming and J lost 7 bases, with 28 bases between them. Per the germline V gene, CDR1 is MDHEN and CDR2 is SYDVKM. The CDR3 extends over 18 amino acids. The J gene is TRBJ2-5, the V gene TRBV28; tentative D call: TRBD1 (6 bases). The receptor was isolated from a human donor in good health. The source material was Tregs sorted from blood. CDR3 residues: CASSSTGVQQGGAVTQYF. In DNA form, the CDR3 reads TGTGCCAGCAGTTCGACAGGAGTTCAGCAAGGTGGGGCAGTGACCCAGTACTTC.